The sequence of this T cell receptor beta chain was determined in a study of blood T cell repertoires in COVID-19. Study in general: Acute and convalescent COVID-19 samples came from the United States, Italy and Spain.

This CDR3 region has 17 residues. The V end was cut by 2 bases, the J end by 0 bases, with 14 bases between. Per the germline V gene, CDR1 is KGHDR and CDR2 is SFDVKD. Libraries were prepared by immunoSEQ multiplex PCR; TCRdb keeps only in-frame clonotypes and omits some of them. The sample includes 150,000 to 200,000 clones, roughly 88% of them seen just once. The sequenced sample was peripheral blood. This sequence originates from a woman aged 60-75 years with acute or convalescent COVID-19. The gene calls are TRBV24-1 and TRBJ2-3; D is perhaps TRBD1 (6 bases). The CDR3 here is CATSDYGTPSSTDTQYF. Written as DNA, the CDR3 is TGTGCCACCAGTGATTACGGGACACCATCTAGCACAGATACGCAGTATTTT.